A selection of T cell receptor beta chains follows, all from one sample in a study of blood T cell repertoires in COVID-19. Clones were sequenced by immunoSEQ multiplex PCR, and TCRdb holds only the in-frame ones, with some missing. The repertoire consists of 180,000 or so clones, with 70% to 90% occurring once and the leading ten covering less than 0.85%. Sequenced sample: PBMCs or T cells enriched from blood (not recorded which). The receptors here all came from a woman between 18 and 30 years old who had recovered from COVID-19. The CDR3 runs from the conserved cysteine through the conserved F or W. D genes are given only for firm matches. Clone size, where shown, is once, few, many, or a class for clones that have expanded.

V gene,J gene,clone size,D gene,CDR3 protein,CDR3 DNA
TRBV4-1,TRBJ2-5,NA,NA,CASSQDPPGTLQETQYF,TGCGCCAGCAGCCAAGATCCCCCAGGTACCCTCCAAGAGACCCAGTACTTC
TRBV9,TRBJ2-7,NA,NA,CASSVGGMSYEQYF,TGTGCCAGCAGCGTAGGCGGGATGTCGTACGAGCAGTACTTC
TRBV6-5,TRBJ2-5,NA,TRBD2,CASRGLAGVETQYF,TGTGCCAGCAGGGGACTAGCGGGAGTAGAGACCCAGTACTTC
TRBV6-5,TRBJ1-2,NA,NA,CASSYSRGPNYGYTF,TGTGCCAGCAGTTACTCGAGAGGTCCTAACTATGGCTACACCTTC
TRBV7-9,TRBJ2-3,NA,TRBD1,CASSQGQATDTQYF,TGTGCCAGCAGCCAGGGACAGGCCACAGATACGCAGTATTTT
TRBV12-5,TRBJ2-3,NA,NA,CASGLGGSTDTQYF,TGTGCTAGTGGTTTGGGCGGGAGCACAGATACGCAGTATTTT
TRBV28,TRBJ2-3,NA,TRBD1,CASKTGTGTTDTQYF,TGTGCCAGCAAGACCGGGACAGGGACCACAGATACGCAGTATTTT
TRBV12-3/TRBV12-4,TRBJ1-1,NA,NA,CASKEEGTEAFF,TGTGCCAGCAAGGAGGAGGGGACTGAAGCTTTCTTT
TRBV5-6,TRBJ2-7,NA,TRBD1,CASSRFLSGQDPREQYF,TGTGCCAGCAGCCGATTCCTCTCGGGACAGGATCCTCGCGAGCAGTACTTC
TRBV5-1,TRBJ2-7,NA,NA,CASSSESGIREQYF,TGCGCCAGCAGCTCAGAATCAGGGATTCGAGAGCAGTACTTC
TRBV6-1,TRBJ2-1,NA,NA,CASSETRRYNEQFF,TGTGCCAGCAGTGAGACTAGGCGCTACAATGAGCAGTTCTTC
TRBV27,TRBJ2-1,NA,TRBD2,CASSQTPGTTYNEQFF,TGTGCCAGCAGTCAAACACCCGGGACTACCTACAATGAGCAGTTCTTC
TRBV5-1,TRBJ2-2,NA,NA,CASSSGQEGTGELFF,TGCGCCAGCAGCTCCGGACAGGAGGGCACCGGGGAGCTGTTTTTT
TRBV6-6,TRBJ2-6,NA,NA,CASSPRGVSSGANVLTF,TGTGCCAGCAGTCCCCGCGGGGTGTCGTCTGGGGCCAACGTCCTGACTTTC
TRBV11-2,TRBJ2-1,NA,TRBD2,CASSSAALAGGQGEQFF,TGTGCCAGCAGCTCCGCAGCCCTAGCGGGAGGGCAAGGTGAGCAGTTCTTC
TRBV7-9,TRBJ2-2,once,TRBD2,CASSLSLAGLNTGELFF,TGTGCCAGCAGCTTAAGTCTAGCGGGCCTTAACACCGGGGAGCTGTTTTTT
TRBV27,TRBJ1-2,NA,TRBD1,CASKEGALGYGYTF,TGTGCCAGCAAAGAGGGGGCGCTTGGCTATGGCTACACCTTC
TRBV3-1/TRBV3-2,TRBJ2-3,once,TRBD2,CASSHGTSGGDTQYF,TGTGCCAGCAGCCACGGGACTAGCGGGGGGGATACGCAGTATTTT
TRBV2,TRBJ2-2,NA,NA,CASSDYAGELFF,TGTGCCAGCAGTGACTACGCCGGGGAGCTGTTTTTT
TRBV6-4,TRBJ2-2,NA,TRBD1,CASSDSPGGREDSGELFF,TGTGCCAGCAGTGACTCACCAGGGGGCAGGGAGGATTCCGGGGAGCTGTTTTTT
TRBV6-5,TRBJ2-7,once,TRBD2,CASSYGQREGYEQYF,TGTGCCAGCAGTTACGGCCAGCGGGAGGGCTACGAGCAGTACTTC
TRBV7-2,TRBJ2-2,NA,TRBD2,CASSGIAGALNTGELFF,TGTGCCAGCAGCGGAATAGCGGGAGCCCTTAACACCGGGGAGCTGTTTTTT
TRBV7-3,TRBJ2-1,NA,TRBD2,CASSLRGLVGGEQFF,TGTGCCAGCAGCCTAAGGGGACTAGTAGGCGGTGAGCAGTTCTTC
TRBV5-4,TRBJ2-1,NA,NA,CASSLEYRVTILEQFF,TGTGCCAGCAGCTTGGAATACAGGGTGACCATTCTTGAGCAGTTCTTC
TRBV5-1,TRBJ1-2,NA,NA,CANSLAGHAPDGYTF,TGCGCCAACAGCTTGGCGGGACATGCCCCTGATGGCTACACCTTC
TRBV5-4,TRBJ2-1,NA,NA,CASSPRGVRQGVRNEQFF,TGTGCCAGCAGCCCGCGGGGTGTGAGACAGGGAGTACGGAATGAGCAGTTCTTC
TRBV5-1,TRBJ1-2,once,TRBD1,CASSSRQGASYGYTF,TGCGCCAGCAGCTCCCGACAGGGAGCTTCCTATGGCTACACCTTC
TRBV7-9,TRBJ1-5,NA,NA,CASSLGASNQPQHF,TGTGCCAGCAGCTTAGGAGCGAGCAATCAGCCCCAGCATTTT
TRBV27,TRBJ1-6,NA,NA,CASTKGGGGGSPLHF,TGTGCCAGCACTAAGGGGGGAGGGGGAGGGTCACCCCTCCACTTT
TRBV6-1,TRBJ1-5,few,TRBD1,CASSDRTGRQPQHF,TGTGCCAGCAGTGACCGGACAGGGCGGCAGCCCCAGCATTTT
TRBV19,TRBJ2-5,NA,TRBD1,CASSISEGTGVQETQYF,TGTGCCAGTAGTATATCGGAGGGGACAGGGGTCCAAGAGACCCAGTACTTC
TRBV19,TRBJ2-4,NA,TRBD2,CASSIRAGGMAKNIQYF,TGTGCCAGTAGTATTCGAGCGGGAGGGATGGCCAAAAACATTCAGTACTTC
TRBV28,TRBJ2-7,NA,TRBD1,CASIGQALAYEQYF,TGTGCCAGCATCGGACAGGCTCTGGCCTACGAGCAGTACTTC
TRBV2,TRBJ2-1,once,TRBD1,CASSGQGWNEQFF,TGTGCCAGCAGTGGACAGGGGTGGAATGAGCAGTTCTTC
TRBV15,TRBJ2-5,NA,NA,CATSRVPGRGQETQYF,TGTGCCACCAGCAGAGTCCCCGGGAGAGGTCAAGAGACCCAGTACTTC
TRBV6-1,TRBJ2-1,NA,NA,CASSAYPGHQYNEQFF,TGTGCCAGCAGTGCGTACCCGGGACACCAATACAATGAGCAGTTCTTC
TRBV25-1,TRBJ2-2,NA,TRBD2,CASSLAGSGGGELFF,TGTGCCAGCAGTCTAGCGGGATCCGGCGGCGGGGAGCTGTTTTTT
TRBV7-8,TRBJ2-2,NA,TRBD2,CASSISSGPNTGELFF,TGTGCCAGCAGCATTTCTAGCGGGCCGAACACCGGGGAGCTGTTTTTT
TRBV5-1,TRBJ2-1,NA,TRBD2,CASSLLAGGPRNEQFF,TGCGCCAGCAGCCTTCTAGCGGGAGGGCCTAGGAATGAGCAGTTCTTC
TRBV30,TRBJ2-5,NA,TRBD1,CAWSLTGSSWETQYF,TGTGCCTGGAGTTTGACAGGGTCCTCATGGGAGACCCAGTACTTC
TRBV24-1,TRBJ2-3,once,NA,CATSEGPRGWADTQYF,TGTGCCACCAGTGAGGGCCCCCGGGGGTGGGCAGATACGCAGTATTTT
TRBV28,TRBJ1-6,NA,TRBD1,CASGLTGGPNSPLHF,TGTGCCAGCGGACTCACAGGGGGCCCAAATTCACCCCTCCACTTT
TRBV7-2,TRBJ1-4,NA,NA,CASSLGGNNEKLFF,TGTGCCAGCAGCTTAGGAGGCAATAATGAAAAACTGTTTTTT
TRBV24-1,TRBJ2-5,NA,NA,CATSRPGAGTQYF,TGTGCCACCAGTCGTCCAGGGGCTGGGACCCAGTACTTC
TRBV2,TRBJ1-1,few,NA,CASREAAVGNTEAFF,TGTGCCAGCAGGGAGGCGGCGGTGGGGAACACTGAAGCTTTCTTT
TRBV30,TRBJ1-2,NA,NA,CAWNGWQNYGYTF,TGTGCCTGGAATGGTTGGCAGAACTATGGCTACACCTTC
TRBV19,TRBJ1-1,NA,NA,CASKASGDRTEAFF,TGTGCCAGTAAGGCCTCGGGGGATCGCACTGAAGCTTTCTTT
TRBV6-2/TRBV6-3,TRBJ2-3,NA,TRBD2,CASSPTSANTDTQYF,TGTGCCAGCAGTCCGACTAGCGCTAACACAGATACGCAGTATTTT
TRBV27,TRBJ1-4,NA,TRBD1,CASTTGTGSEKLFF,TGTGCCAGCACCACCGGGACAGGGAGTGAAAAACTGTTTTTT
TRBV7-6,TRBJ2-2,NA,TRBD2,CASSFSSGRNTGELFF,TGTGCCAGCAGCTTTTCTAGCGGGAGGAACACCGGGGAGCTGTTTTTT
TRBV28,TRBJ2-7,NA,TRBD2,CASSVSTTGREGYEQYF,TGTGCCAGCAGTGTCTCCACAACGGGGCGGGAGGGCTACGAGCAGTACTTC
TRBV6-4,TRBJ1-1,NA,NA,CASRLGRTTEAFF,TGTGCCAGCAGACTCGGGAGGACCACTGAAGCTTTCTTT
TRBV10-3,TRBJ2-3,NA,NA,CAISETKDRRTDTQYF,TGTGCCATCAGTGAGACCAAGGACAGACGCACAGATACGCAGTATTTT
TRBV2,TRBJ2-1,NA,NA,CASSGKLGSSYNEQFF,TGTGCCAGCAGTGGGAAACTAGGGAGCTCCTACAATGAGCAGTTCTTC
TRBV12-3/TRBV12-4,TRBJ2-5,once,NA,CASSPRVTQYF,TGTGCCAGCAGCCCGCGGGTGACCCAGTACTTC
TRBV10-3,TRBJ1-1,NA,NA,CAISDPGGRTEAFF,TGTGCCATCAGTGACCCCGGGGGACGCACTGAAGCTTTCTTT